One sample yielded the 9 T cell receptor beta chains listed below, sequenced in a study of shared clonotypes between healthy human individuals. Sequencing used immunoSEQ multiplex PCR; TCRdb keeps in-frame clones, though not all of them. The repertoire holds approximately 98,000 clones, with about 71% as singletons. Sequencing was carried out using memory CD8+ T cells sorted from blood. The subset was: CD45RO+ cells pooled with CCR7-negative TemRA cells. The receptors were gathered from a woman in her twenties or thirties in good health.

The chain joins TRBV20-1 to TRBJ2-5; D is unclear. The CDR3 consists of 10 residues. From germline, CDR1 is DFQATT and CDR2 SNEGSKA (reference sequence). The V end lost 0 bases, the J end lost 5 bases, and 1 base lay between the germline ends. CDR3 residues: CSAREETQYF. In DNA, the CDR3 is TGCAGTGCTAGAGAGGAGACCCAGTACTTC.

The chain is built from TRBV6-5 and TRBJ2-7; 8 positions match TRBD1. CDR3 length: 15 amino acids. Germline CDR1 reads MNHEY; CDR2 reads SVGAGI. Trimming at V came to 4 bases and at J to 3 bases, leaving 8 bases not matched to a gene. The CDR3 region has the DNA TGTGCCAGCAGTTTACCCGGGACAGGTATCTACGAGCAGTACTTC. Its protein is CASSLPGTGIYEQYF.

At least ten counts were recorded for this clone. CDR3 region: CASSEKFTGSHTDTQYF. CDR3 DNA sequence: TGTGCCAGCAGTGAAAAGTTTACAGGGTCCCACACAGATACGCAGTATTTT. The J gene is TRBJ2-3, the V gene TRBV25-1, with TRBD1 as a possible D gene (6 bases). This CDR3 has 17 amino acids. The V end was cut by 2 bases, the J end by 2 bases, with 17 bases between. Per the germline V gene, CDR1 is MGHDK and CDR2 is SYGVNS.

The DNA for the CDR3 is TGCGCCAGCAGCTTGGCAGGCAGGGGGAGCCAGCCCCAGCATTTT. Translating gives CASSLAGRGSQPQHF. The rearrangement links TRBV5-1 to TRBJ1-5, with 7 bases fitting TRBD1. CDR1 and CDR2 from the germline V gene are SGHRS and YFSETQ. J gave up 7 bases and V 0 bases, and 7 bases lay outside the gene matches. The CDR3 consists of 15 residues.

CDR3 bases: TGTGCCAGCACCCAAAGGAGACTCCTTCATATGACCGGGCAGTACTTC. It codes for CASTQRRLLHMTGQYF. This chain links TRBV28 with TRBJ2-7, with no clear D. CDR1 and CDR2 from the germline V gene are MDHEN and SYDVKM. Trimming removed 7 bases at V and 9 bases at J, with 28 bases between. The CDR3 has 16 residues.

In this sample, this clone turned up a few times. V is TRBV11-3 and J is TRBJ2-5; 8 bases are a match to TRBD2. V lost 7 bases and J lost 4; bases outside the gene matches: 11. The CDR3 sequence is 15 residues long. Germline values: CDR1 SGHNT, CDR2 YENEEA. CDR3 sequence reads: CASTPGLAHVETQYF. The CDR3 DNA reads TGTGCCAGCACCCCCGGACTAGCCCACGTAGAGACCCAGTACTTC. The full variable domain, in which reference TRBV11-3 and TRBJ2-5 provide the parts outside the CDR3, is EAGVVQSPRYKIIEKKQPVAFWCNPISGHNTLYWYLQNLGQGPELLIRYENEEAVDDSQLPKDRFSAERLKGVDSTLKIQPAELGDSAVYLCASTPGLAHVETQYFGPGTRLLVL.

The chain couples TRBV6-1 to TRBJ2-7; D is undetermined. There are 13 residues in the CDR3. Germline-derived CDR1 and CDR2 are MNHNS and SASEGT. V dropped 9 bases and J dropped 0 bases, with 12 bases sitting between them. CDR3 amino acids: CASRVFSSYEQYF. The CDR3 DNA reads TGTGCCAGTAGGGTATTCAGCTCCTACGAGCAGTACTTC.

This chain uses TRBV28 with TRBJ2-2; the match to TRBD1 covers 7 bases. Trimming took 11 bases from V and 4 from J; bases not matched to a gene: 4. CDR3 length equals 12 residues. Germline CDR1 MDHEN, CDR2 SYDVKM. In DNA, the CDR3 is TGTGCCGGGGCAGGGGGCACCGGGGAGCTGTTTTTT. This sequence encodes CAGAGGTGELFF.

This chain joins TRBV11-2 and TRBJ2-2, with D possibly being TRBD1 (6 bases). The germline V gene encodes CDR1 SGHAT and CDR2 FQNNGV. CDR3 length: 18 residues. V was cut by 1 base and J by 1 base, with 16 bases left in between. CDR3 amino acids: CASSLGQNRVWNTGELFF. The CDR3, as DNA: TGTGCCAGCAGCTTAGGGCAAAACAGGGTATGGAACACCGGGGAGCTGTTTTTT.